This T cell receptor beta chain was obtained from a study of control samples from healthy donors and cancer patients. Sequencing was performed with immunoSEQ multiplex PCR; in TCRdb, only in-frame clones are kept and a portion is missing. Among 85,000 to 95,000 clones listed, less than 90% were seen once. The TCR comes from a woman in her seventies in good health. Sequencing used blood.

The DNA for the CDR3 is TGCAGCGTTGGGTCGAGCGGGAGAGGGGACATTCAGTACTTC. Residues: CSVGSSGRGDIQYF. The chain recombines TRBV29-1 with TRBJ2-4; 8 positions agree with TRBD2. This CDR3 is 14 amino acids long. V lost 4 bases, J lost 8 bases, and 10 bases stayed unmatched. Per the germline V gene, CDR1 is SQVTM and CDR2 is ANQGSEA.